A single sample is the source of the 5 T cell receptor beta chains below, sequenced in a study of blood T cell repertoires in COVID-19. The data were produced by immunoSEQ multiplex PCR, yet TCRdb's version contains in-frame clones alone and is incomplete. This table has 23,000 or so clones, 91% appearing once. Source material: peripheral blood. These receptors were obtained from a woman aged 70 to 79 with active COVID-19.

The chain links TRBV11-2 to TRBJ2-1, with no clear D. Germline values: CDR1 SGHAT, CDR2 FQNNGV. There are 15 residues in the CDR3. V was shortened by 0 bases and J by 6 bases, with 12 bases between the two germline ends. The CDR3 nucleotides are TGTGCCAGCAGCTTAGACCAGAGGAATTTCAATGAGCAGTTCTTC. Its translation is CASSLDQRNFNEQFF. Combining the CDR3 with reference TRBV11-2 and TRBJ2-1 gives the whole variable domain EAGVAQSPRYKIIEKRQSVAFWCNPISGHATLYWYQQILGQGPKLLIQFQNNGVVDDSQLPKDRFSAERLKGVDSTLKIQPAKLEDSAVYLCASSLDQRNFNEQFFGPGTRLTVL.

V and J are TRBV5-1 and TRBJ2-3; D perhaps matches TRBD1 (5 bases). The CDR3 totals 15 residues. The germline CDR1 and CDR2 sequences are SGHRS and YFSETQ. The V and J ends lost 0 bases and 2 bases respectively, with 10 bases between them. CDR3 region: CASSLVFRDTDTQYF. The CDR3 DNA follows: TGCGCCAGCAGCTTGGTGTTCAGGGACACAGATACGCAGTATTTT.

V is TRBV7-9 and J is TRBJ2-7, with 15 nucleotides matching TRBD2. Looked up from germline, CDR1 is SEHNR and CDR2 is FQNEAQ (reference sequence). This CDR3 is built from 17 residues. Trimming at V came to 5 bases and at J to 4 bases, leaving 9 bases not matched to a gene. CDR3 in DNA: TGTGCCAGCAGCACCTGGACTAGCGGGAGGGCCACGTACGAGCAGTACTTC. It codes for CASSTWTSGRATYEQYF. The whole variable domain, filled in from reference TRBV7-9 and TRBJ2-7, reads DTGVSQNPRHKITKRGQNVTFRCDPISEHNRLYWYRQTLGQGPEFLTYFQNEAQLEKSRLLSDRFSAERPKGSFSTLEIQRTEQGDSAMYLCASSTWTSGRATYEQYFGPGTRLTVT.

The chain has TRBV9 and TRBJ1-4, with 7 bases lining up with TRBD1. J gave up 6 bases and V 0 bases, and 2 bases lay outside the gene matches. The CDR3 loop spans 14 amino acids. In germline, CDR1 is SGDLS, CDR2 YYNGEE. DNA for the CDR3: TGTGCCAGCAGCGTAGGCCAGGGGGATGAAAAACTGTTTTTT. Its translation is CASSVGQGDEKLFF.

This chain connects TRBV5-5 to TRBJ1-2; D not certain. Germline loops: CDR1 SGHKS, CDR2 YYEKEE (reference sequence). This CDR3 is built from 14 residues. Trimming took 0 bases from V and 1 from J, leaving 7 bases between them. The CDR3: CASSLGLYNYGYTF. CDR3 DNA: TGTGCCAGCAGCTTGGGGCTTTATAACTATGGCTACACCTTC. The full variable domain, in which reference TRBV5-5 and TRBJ1-2 provide the parts outside the CDR3, is DAGVTQSPTHLIKTRGQQVTLRCSPISGHKSVSWYQQVLGQGPQFIFQYYEKEERGRGNFPDRFSARQFPNYSSELNVNALLLGDSALYLCASSLGLYNYGYTFGSGTRLTVV.